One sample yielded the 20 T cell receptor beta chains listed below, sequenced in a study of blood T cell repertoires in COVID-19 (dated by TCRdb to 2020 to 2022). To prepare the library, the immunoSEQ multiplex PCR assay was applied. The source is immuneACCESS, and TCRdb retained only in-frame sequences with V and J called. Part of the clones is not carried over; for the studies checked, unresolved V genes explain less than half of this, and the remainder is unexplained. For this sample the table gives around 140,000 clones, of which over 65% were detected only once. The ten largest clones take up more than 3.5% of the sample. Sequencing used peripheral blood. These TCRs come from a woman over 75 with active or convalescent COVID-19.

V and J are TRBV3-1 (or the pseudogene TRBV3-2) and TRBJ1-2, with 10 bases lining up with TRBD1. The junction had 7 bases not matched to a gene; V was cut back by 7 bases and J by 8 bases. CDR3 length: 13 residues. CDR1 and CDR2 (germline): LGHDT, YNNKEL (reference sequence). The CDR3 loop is CASTLGQGVGYTF. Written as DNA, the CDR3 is TGTGCCAGCACCCTAGGACAGGGGGTAGGCTACACCTTC.

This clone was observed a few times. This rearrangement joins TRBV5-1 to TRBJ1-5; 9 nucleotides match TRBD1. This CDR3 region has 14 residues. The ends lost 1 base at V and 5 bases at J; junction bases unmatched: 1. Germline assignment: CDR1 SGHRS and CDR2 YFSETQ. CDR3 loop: CASSLTGGDQPQHF. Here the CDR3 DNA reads TGCGCCAGCAGCTTGACAGGGGGCGATCAGCCCCAGCATTTT.

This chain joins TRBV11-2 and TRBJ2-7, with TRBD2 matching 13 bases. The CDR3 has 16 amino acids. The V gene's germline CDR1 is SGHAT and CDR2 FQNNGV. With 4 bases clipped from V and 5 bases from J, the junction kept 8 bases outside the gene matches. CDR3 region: CASSSNLGLAGNEQYF. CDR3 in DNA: TGTGCCAGCAGCTCCAATCTGGGACTAGCGGGGAACGAGCAGTACTTC.

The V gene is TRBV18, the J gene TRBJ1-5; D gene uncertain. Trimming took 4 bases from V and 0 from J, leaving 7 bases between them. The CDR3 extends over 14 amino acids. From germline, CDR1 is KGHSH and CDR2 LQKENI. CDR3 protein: CASSLQNSNQPQHF. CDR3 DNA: TGTGCCAGCTCACTCCAGAATAGCAATCAGCCCCAGCATTTT.

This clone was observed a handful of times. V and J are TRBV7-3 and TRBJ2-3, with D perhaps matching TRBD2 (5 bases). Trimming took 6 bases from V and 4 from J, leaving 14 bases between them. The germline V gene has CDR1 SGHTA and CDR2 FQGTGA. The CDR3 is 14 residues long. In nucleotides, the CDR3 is TGTGCCAGCAGTTCCGGACTCGGAGCAGATACGCAGTATTTT. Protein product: CASSSGLGADTQYF.

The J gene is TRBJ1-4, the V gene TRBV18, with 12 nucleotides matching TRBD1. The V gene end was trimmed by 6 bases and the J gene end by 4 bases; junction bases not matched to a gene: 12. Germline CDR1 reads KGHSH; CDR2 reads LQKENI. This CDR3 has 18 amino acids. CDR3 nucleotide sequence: TGTGCCAGCTCTTACGGCGCAGGGACAGGGGGCCGTAATGAAAAACTGTTTTTT. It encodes CASSYGAGTGGRNEKLFF.

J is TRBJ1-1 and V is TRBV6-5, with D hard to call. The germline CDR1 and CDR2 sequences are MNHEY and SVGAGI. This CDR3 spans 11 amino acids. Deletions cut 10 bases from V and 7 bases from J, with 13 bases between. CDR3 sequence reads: CATILTGEAFF. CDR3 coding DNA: TGTGCCACCATCTTGACGGGTGAAGCTTTCTTT.

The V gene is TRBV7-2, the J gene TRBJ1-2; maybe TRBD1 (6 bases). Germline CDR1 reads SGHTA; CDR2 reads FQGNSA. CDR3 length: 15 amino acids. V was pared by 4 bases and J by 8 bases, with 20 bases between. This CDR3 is CASSSKDRFRRGYTF. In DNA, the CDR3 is TGTGCCAGCAGCTCTAAAGACAGGTTTCGTAGGGGCTACACCTTC.

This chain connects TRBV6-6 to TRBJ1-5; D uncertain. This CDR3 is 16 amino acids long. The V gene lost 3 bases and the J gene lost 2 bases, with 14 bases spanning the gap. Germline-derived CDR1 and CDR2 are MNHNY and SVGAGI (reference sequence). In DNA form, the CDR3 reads TGTGCCAGCAGTTATACGAATATGGGAGGCAATCAGCCCCAGCATTTT. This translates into CASSYTNMGGNQPQHF.

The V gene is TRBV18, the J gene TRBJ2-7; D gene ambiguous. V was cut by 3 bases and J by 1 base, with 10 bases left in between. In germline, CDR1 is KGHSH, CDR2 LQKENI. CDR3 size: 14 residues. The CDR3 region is CASSPQVQSYEQYF. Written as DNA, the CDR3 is TGTGCCAGCTCACCCCAAGTACAATCCTACGAGCAGTACTTC.

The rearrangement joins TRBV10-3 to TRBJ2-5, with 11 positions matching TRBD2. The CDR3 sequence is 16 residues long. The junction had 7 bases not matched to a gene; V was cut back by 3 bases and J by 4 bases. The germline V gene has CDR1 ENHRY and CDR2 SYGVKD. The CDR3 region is CAISDLTSGASETQYF. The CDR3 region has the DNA TGTGCCATCAGTGACTTGACTAGCGGGGCCTCAGAGACCCAGTACTTC.

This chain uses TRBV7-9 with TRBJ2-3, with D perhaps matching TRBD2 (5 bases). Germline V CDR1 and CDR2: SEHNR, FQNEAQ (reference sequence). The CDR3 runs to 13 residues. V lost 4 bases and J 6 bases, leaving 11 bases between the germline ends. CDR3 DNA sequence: TGTGCCAGCAGCTCCCTAGCTGGGGATACGCAGTATTTT. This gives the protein CASSSLAGDTQYF.

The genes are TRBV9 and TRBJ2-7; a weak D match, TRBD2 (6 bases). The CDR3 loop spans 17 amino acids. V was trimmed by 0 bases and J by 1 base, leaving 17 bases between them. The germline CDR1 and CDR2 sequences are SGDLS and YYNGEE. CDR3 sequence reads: CASSVGGYSGLSYEQYF. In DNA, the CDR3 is TGTGCCAGCAGCGTAGGGGGCTACAGCGGGTTGTCCTACGAGCAGTACTTC.

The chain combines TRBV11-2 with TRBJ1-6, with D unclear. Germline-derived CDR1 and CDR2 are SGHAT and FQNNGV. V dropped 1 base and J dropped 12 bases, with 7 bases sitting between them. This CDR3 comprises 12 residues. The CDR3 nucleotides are TGTGCCAGCAGCTTAGGGGCAGTACCCCTCCACTTT. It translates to CASSLGAVPLHF.

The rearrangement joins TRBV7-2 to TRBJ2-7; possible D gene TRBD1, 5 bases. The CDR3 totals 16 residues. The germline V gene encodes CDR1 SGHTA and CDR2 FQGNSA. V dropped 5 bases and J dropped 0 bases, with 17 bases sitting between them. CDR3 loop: CASSPQGVASSYEQYF. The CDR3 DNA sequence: TGTGCCAGCAGCCCGCAGGGTGTCGCAAGCTCCTACGAGCAGTACTTC.

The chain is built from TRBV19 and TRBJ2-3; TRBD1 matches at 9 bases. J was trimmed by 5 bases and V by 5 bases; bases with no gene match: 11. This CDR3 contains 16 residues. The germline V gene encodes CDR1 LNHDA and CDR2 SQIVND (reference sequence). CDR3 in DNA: TGTGCCAGTAGTGATGCCGGACAGGGGTTGGGAGATACGCAGTATTTT. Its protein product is CASSDAGQGLGDTQYF.

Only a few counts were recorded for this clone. CDR3 DNA: TGCGCCAGCAGCCAAGATCTCAGGGGCCGTAATTCACCCCTCCACTTT. This gives the protein CASSQDLRGRNSPLHF. The gene calls are TRBV4-1 and TRBJ1-6, with a possible D match to TRBD1 (6 bases). The CDR3 is 16 residues long. Germline assignment: CDR1 MGHRA and CDR2 YSYEKL. V was trimmed by 0 bases and J by 6 bases, leaving 12 bases between them.

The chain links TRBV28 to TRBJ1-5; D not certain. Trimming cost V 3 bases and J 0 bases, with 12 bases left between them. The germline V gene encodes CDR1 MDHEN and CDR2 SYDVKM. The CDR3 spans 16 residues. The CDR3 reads CASSLNQVYSNQPQHF. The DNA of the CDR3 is TGTGCCAGCAGTTTGAATCAGGTTTATAGCAATCAGCCCCAGCATTTT.

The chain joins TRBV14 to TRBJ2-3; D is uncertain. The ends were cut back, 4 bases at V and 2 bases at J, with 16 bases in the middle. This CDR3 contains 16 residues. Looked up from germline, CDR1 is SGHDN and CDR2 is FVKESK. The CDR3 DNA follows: TGTGCCAGCAGCCTAATAGACACGAAGTACACAGATACGCAGTATTTT. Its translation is CASSLIDTKYTDTQYF.

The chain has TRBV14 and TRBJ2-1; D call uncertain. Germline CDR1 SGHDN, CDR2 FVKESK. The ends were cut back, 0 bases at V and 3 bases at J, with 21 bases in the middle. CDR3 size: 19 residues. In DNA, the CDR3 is TGTGCCAGCAGCCAAGATGCCCCCGGCAGGCGAAGCTACTACAATGAGCAGTTCTTC. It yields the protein CASSQDAPGRRSYYNEQFF.